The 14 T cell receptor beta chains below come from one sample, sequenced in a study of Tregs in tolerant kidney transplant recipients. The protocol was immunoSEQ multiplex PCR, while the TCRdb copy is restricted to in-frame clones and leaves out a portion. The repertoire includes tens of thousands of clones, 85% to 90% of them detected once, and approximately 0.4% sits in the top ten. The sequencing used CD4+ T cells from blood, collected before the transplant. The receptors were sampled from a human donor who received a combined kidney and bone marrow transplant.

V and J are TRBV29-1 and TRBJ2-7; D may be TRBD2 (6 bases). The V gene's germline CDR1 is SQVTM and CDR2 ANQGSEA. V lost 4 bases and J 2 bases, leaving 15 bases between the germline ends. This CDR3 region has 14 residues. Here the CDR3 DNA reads TGCAGCGTTGGCCCCCTCGGGACTCCCTACGAGCAGTACTTC. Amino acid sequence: CSVGPLGTPYEQYF.

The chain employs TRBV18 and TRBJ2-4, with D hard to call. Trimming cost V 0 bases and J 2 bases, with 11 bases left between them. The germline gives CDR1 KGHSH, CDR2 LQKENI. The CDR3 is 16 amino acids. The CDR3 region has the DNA TGTGCCAGCTCACCACCGTCACAACACACCAAAAACATTCAGTACTTC. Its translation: CASSPPSQHTKNIQYF.

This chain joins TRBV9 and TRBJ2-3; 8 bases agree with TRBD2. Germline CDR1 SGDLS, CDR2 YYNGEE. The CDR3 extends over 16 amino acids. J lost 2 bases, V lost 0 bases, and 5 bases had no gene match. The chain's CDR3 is CASSVDPGGPTDTQYF. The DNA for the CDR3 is TGTGCCAGCAGCGTAGATCCGGGAGGGCCCACAGATACGCAGTATTTT.

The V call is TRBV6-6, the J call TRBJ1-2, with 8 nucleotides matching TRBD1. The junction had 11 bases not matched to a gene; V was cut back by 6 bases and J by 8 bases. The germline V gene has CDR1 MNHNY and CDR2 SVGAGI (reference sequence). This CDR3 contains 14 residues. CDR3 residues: CASRLTGENHGYTF. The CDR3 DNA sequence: TGTGCCAGCAGGCTGACAGGGGAAAATCACGGCTACACCTTC.

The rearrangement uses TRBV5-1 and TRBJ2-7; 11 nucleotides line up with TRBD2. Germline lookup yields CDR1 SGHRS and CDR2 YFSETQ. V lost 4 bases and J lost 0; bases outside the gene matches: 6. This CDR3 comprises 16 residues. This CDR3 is CASSPLAGGTSYEQYF. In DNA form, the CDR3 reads TGCGCCAGCAGCCCTCTAGCGGGAGGAACCTCCTACGAGCAGTACTTC.

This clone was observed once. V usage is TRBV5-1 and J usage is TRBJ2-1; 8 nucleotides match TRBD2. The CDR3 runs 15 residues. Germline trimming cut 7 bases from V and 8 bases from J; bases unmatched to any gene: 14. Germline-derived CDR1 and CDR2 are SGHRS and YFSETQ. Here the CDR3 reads CASRPGGAMVDEQFF. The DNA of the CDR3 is TGCGCCAGCCGCCCCGGGGGGGCAATGGTCGATGAGCAGTTCTTC.

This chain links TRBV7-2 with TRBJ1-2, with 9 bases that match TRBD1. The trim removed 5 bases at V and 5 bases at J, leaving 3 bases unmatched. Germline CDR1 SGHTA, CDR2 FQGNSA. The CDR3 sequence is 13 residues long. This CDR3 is CASSRDRDYGYTF. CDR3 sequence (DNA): TGTGCCAGCAGCCGGGACAGGGATTATGGCTACACCTTC.

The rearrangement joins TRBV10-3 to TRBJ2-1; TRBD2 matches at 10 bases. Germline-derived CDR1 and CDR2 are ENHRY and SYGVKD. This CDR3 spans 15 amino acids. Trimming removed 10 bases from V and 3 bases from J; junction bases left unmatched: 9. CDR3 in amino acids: CATSLSSGSYNEQFF. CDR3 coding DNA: TGTGCCACCTCTTTGTCTAGCGGGAGCTACAATGAGCAGTTCTTC.

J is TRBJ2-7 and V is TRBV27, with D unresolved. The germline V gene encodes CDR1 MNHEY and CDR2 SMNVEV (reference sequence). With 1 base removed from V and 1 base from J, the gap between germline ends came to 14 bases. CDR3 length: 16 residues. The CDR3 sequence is CASSLFPALASYEQYF. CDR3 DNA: TGTGCCAGCAGTTTATTTCCTGCCTTAGCATCCTACGAGCAGTACTTC.

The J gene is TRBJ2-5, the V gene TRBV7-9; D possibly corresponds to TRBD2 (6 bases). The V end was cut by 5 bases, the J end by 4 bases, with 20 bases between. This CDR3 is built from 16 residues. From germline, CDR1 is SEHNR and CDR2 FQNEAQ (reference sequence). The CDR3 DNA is TGTGCCAGCAGCAGACCCGGGAGTACCACGGGAGAGACCCAGTACTTC. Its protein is CASSRPGSTTGETQYF.

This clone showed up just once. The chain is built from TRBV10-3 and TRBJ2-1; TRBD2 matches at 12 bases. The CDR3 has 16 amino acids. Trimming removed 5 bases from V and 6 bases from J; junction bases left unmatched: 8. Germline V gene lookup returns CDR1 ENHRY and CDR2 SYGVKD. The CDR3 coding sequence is TGTGCCATCAGTTCGACTAGCGGGGGTTACGGCAATGAGCAGTTCTTC. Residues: CAISSTSGGYGNEQFF.

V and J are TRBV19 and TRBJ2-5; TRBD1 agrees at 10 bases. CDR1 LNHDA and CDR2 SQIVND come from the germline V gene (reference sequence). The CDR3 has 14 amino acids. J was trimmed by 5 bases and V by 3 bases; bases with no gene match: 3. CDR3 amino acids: CASSIKGQGETQYF. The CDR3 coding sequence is TGTGCCAGTAGTATCAAGGGACAGGGGGAGACCCAGTACTTC.

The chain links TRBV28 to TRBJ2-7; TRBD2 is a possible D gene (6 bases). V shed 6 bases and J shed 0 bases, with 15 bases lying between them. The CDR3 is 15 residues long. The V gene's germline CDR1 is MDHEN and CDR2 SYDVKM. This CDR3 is CASSRTGTLSYEQYF. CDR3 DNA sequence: TGTGCCAGCAGCCGAACCGGGACTCTCTCCTACGAGCAGTACTTC.

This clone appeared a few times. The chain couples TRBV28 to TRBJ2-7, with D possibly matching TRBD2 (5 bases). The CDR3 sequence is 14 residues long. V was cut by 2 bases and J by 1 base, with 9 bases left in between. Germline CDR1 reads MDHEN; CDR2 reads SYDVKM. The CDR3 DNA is TGTGCCAGCAGTTTAACCGGGATATCCTACGAGCAGTACTTC. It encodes CASSLTGISYEQYF.